Below are 22 T cell receptor beta chains sequenced from a single sample in a study of cytomegalovirus exposure and HLA in healthy donors. The study ran its PCR with 60 Vbeta and 13 Jbeta primers. Measured with immunoSEQ multiplex PCR; TCRdb has only the in-frame clones, and not every one. The repertoire consists of just over 150,000 clones, with roughly 85% occurring once and the leading ten covering about 2.1%. The sequenced sample was PBMCs. The receptor set was obtained from a man between 18 and 29 years old in good health and CMV-seropositive.

The rearrangement links TRBV5-1 to TRBJ2-7, with D tentatively TRBD1 (6 bases). Deletions cut 4 bases from V and 7 bases from J, with 18 bases between. Germline CDR1 and CDR2: SGHRS and YFSETQ. The CDR3 totals 14 residues. CDR3 DNA: TGCGCCAGCAGCCGGACAGATTCCGCCTTTGAGCAGTACTTC. It translates to CASSRTDSAFEQYF.

The chain combines TRBV6-5 with TRBJ2-7; 7 bases are shared with TRBD1. Germline CDR1 is MNHEY and CDR2 is SVGAGI. J was trimmed by 0 bases and V by 0 bases; bases with no gene match: 2. The CDR3 is 15 amino acids. The CDR3 spells CASSYSTGYSYEQYF. CDR3 sequence (DNA): TGTGCCAGCAGTTACTCGACAGGGTACTCCTACGAGCAGTACTTC.

The genes are TRBV12-2 and TRBJ1-6; the table calls TRBD1, which could not be checked here. TRBV12-2 is termed a pseudogene. This CDR3 has 17 amino acids. The CDR3 protein is CASRLTPDRGDNSPLHF. In DNA, the CDR3 is TGTGCAAGTCGCTTAACGCCGGACAGGGGCGATAATTCACCCCTCCACTTT.

The V gene is TRBV21-1, the J gene TRBJ1-5; the table's D call of TRBD1 was not tested on the DNA. TRBV21-1 is labeled a pseudogene. The CDR3 extends over 13 amino acids. In DNA, the CDR3 is TGTGCCAGCAGCAATTTTAAGGGGCAGCCCCAGCATTTT. Protein: CASSNFKGQPQHF.

The sample holds a few counts of this clone. J is TRBJ1-1 and V is TRBV27; tentatively, D is TRBD1 (6 bases). Germline V gives CDR1 MNHEY, CDR2 SMNVEV (reference sequence). CDR3 length equals 14 residues. Trimming removed 3 bases from V and 6 bases from J, with 14 bases in between. CDR3 nucleotide sequence: TGTGCCAGCAGTTTGGTGGGGGCTGGGGCTGAAGCTTTCTTT. Its protein product is CASSLVGAGAEAFF.

The chain joins TRBV7-9 to TRBJ2-1; a weak D match, TRBD2 (5 bases). The CDR3 is 16 residues long. CDR1 is SEHNR, CDR2 FQNEAQ, per germline (reference sequence). V lost 1 base to trimming and J lost 1 base, with 11 bases between them. The CDR3 DNA follows: TGTGCCAGCAGCTTAGTGGACTTAATATCCTACAATGAGCAGTTCTTC. This translates into CASSLVDLISYNEQFF.

This clone occurred once. V usage is TRBV18 and J usage is TRBJ2-5; 11 bases agree with TRBD1. Germline assignment: CDR1 KGHSH and CDR2 LQKENI. The trim removed 3 bases at V and 3 bases at J, leaving 6 bases unmatched. The CDR3 is made up of 16 amino acids. CDR3 in amino acids: CASSPLGTGGEETQYF. DNA for the CDR3: TGTGCCAGCTCACCTCTTGGGACAGGGGGTGAAGAGACCCAGTACTTC.

V usage is TRBV13 and J usage is TRBJ2-6; no reliable D call. The CDR3 contains 16 residues. Looked up from germline, CDR1 is PRHDT and CDR2 is FYEKMQ (reference sequence). Trimming removed 2 bases at V and 0 bases at J, with 8 bases between. CDR3 amino acids: CASSLSDSSGANVLTF. In DNA form, the CDR3 reads TGTGCCAGCAGCTTAAGCGATAGCTCTGGGGCCAACGTCCTGACTTTC.

CDR3 DNA: TGTGCCAGCAGCTCCCCGGGACTACCTACCTACGAGCAGTACTTC. Amino acid sequence: CASSSPGLPTYEQYF. The rearrangement joins TRBV13 to TRBJ2-5; the match to TRBD2 covers 7 bases. With the DNA end fitting TRBJ2-7 better, the J assignment may be wrong. CDR3 size: 15 residues. Germline loops: CDR1 PRHDT, CDR2 FYEKMQ (reference sequence).

The V call is TRBV9, the J call TRBJ2-2; D is possibly TRBD2 (5 bases). The germline gives CDR1 SGDLS, CDR2 YYNGEE. The V and J ends lost 5 bases and 0 bases respectively, with 14 bases between them. This CDR3 contains 16 residues. This chain's CDR3 is CASSVSAWSNTGELFF. The DNA of the CDR3 is TGTGCCAGCAGTGTTAGCGCCTGGTCGAACACCGGGGAGCTGTTTTTT.

This clone was observed a handful of times. The chain employs TRBV18 and TRBJ2-7; TRBD1 aligns across 10 bases. The CDR3 spans 18 residues. The germline CDR1 and CDR2 sequences are KGHSH and LQKENI. With V trimmed by 4 bases and J by 1 base, 13 bases remained unmatched. The CDR3 protein is CASSQSRSGTGASYEQYF. CDR3 nucleotide sequence: TGTGCCAGCTCACAATCCCGGAGCGGGACAGGGGCGTCCTACGAGCAGTACTTC.

The chain recombines TRBV5-6 with TRBJ1-2; D may be TRBD1 (5 bases). The CDR3 covers 16 residues. The V end lost 4 bases, the J end lost 4 bases, and 20 bases lay between the germline ends. Germline V gene sequence: CDR1 SGHDT, CDR2 YYEEEE. The CDR3 is CASSPEGRRDFYGYTF. In DNA, the CDR3 is TGTGCCAGCAGCCCGGAGGGGAGGAGGGACTTCTATGGCTACACCTTC.

The chain is built from TRBV6-5 and TRBJ2-1, with 8 nucleotides matching TRBD2. Germline-derived CDR1 and CDR2 are MNHEY and SVGAGI. The CDR3 spans 16 residues. V shed 1 base, J shed 5 bases, and the junction held 7 bases outside the gene matches. CDR3 sequence reads: CASSYLGTRVNNEQFF. The CDR3 nucleotides are TGTGCCAGCAGTTACTTAGGGACTAGGGTAAACAATGAGCAGTTCTTC.

V gene TRBV2 combines with J gene TRBJ2-3; possibly TRBD2 for D (5 bases). The CDR3 covers 14 residues. Per germline, CDR1 SNHLY and CDR2 FYNNEI. V lost 7 bases and J 4 bases, leaving 15 bases between the germline ends. The CDR3 reads CASTGPGGSDTQYF. CDR3 DNA sequence: TGTGCCAGCACCGGACCCGGAGGTTCAGATACGCAGTATTTT.

V gene TRBV5-4 combines with J gene TRBJ1-2; D possibly corresponds to TRBD1 (6 bases). The CDR3 loop spans 14 amino acids. Germline V gene lookup returns CDR1 SGHNT and CDR2 YYREEE (reference sequence). Trimming removed 4 bases at V and 5 bases at J, with 15 bases between. Written as DNA, the CDR3 is TGTGCCAGCAGCCTCGGGGGGGGCGCATATGGCTACACCTTC. Amino acid sequence: CASSLGGGAYGYTF.

The chain couples TRBV10-2 to TRBJ1-1; D uncertain. The CDR3 totals 12 residues. Between the trimmed V and J ends, which lost 6 bases and 6 bases, there was a span of 11 bases. Germline lookup yields CDR1 WSHSY and CDR2 SAAADI. The CDR3 DNA follows: TGCGCCAGCAGAGGAACAGAGCCTGAAGCTTTCTTT. Its protein product is CASRGTEPEAFF.

The genes are TRBV27 and TRBJ2-2; 8 positions match TRBD1. The germline CDR1 and CDR2 sequences are MNHEY and SMNVEV (reference sequence). With V trimmed by 9 bases and J by 9 bases, 6 bases remained unmatched. This CDR3 contains 12 residues. The CDR3 nucleotides read TGTGCCAGTGGACAGGGTGGATGGGAGCTGTTTTTT. Protein product: CASGQGGWELFF.

This clone was recorded a few times. CDR3 nucleotides: TGTGCCAGCAGCCATCCTAGCGGGGGGCGGAACACCGGGGAGCTGTTTTTT. Its protein product is CASSHPSGGRNTGELFF. The V call is TRBV4-2, the J call TRBJ2-2; 11 nucleotides align to TRBD2. The CDR3 runs 17 residues. CDR1 is LGHNA, CDR2 YNFKEQ, per germline. The J segment lost 1 base and the V segment lost 3 bases, leaving 4 bases of the junction unmatched.

V gene TRBV19 combines with J gene TRBJ2-2; D gene ambiguous. CDR3 length equals 14 residues. The germline V and J ends were trimmed by 5 bases and 1 base, with 8 bases remaining between them. Germline V gene data show CDR1 as LNHDA and CDR2 as SQIVND (reference sequence). Here the CDR3 reads CASSAQRNTGELFF. The CDR3 DNA is TGTGCCAGTAGTGCACAAAGGAACACCGGGGAGCTGTTTTTT.

The chain combines TRBV11-2 with TRBJ1-6; TRBD1 matches 7 bases. The CDR3 sequence is 16 residues long. Per the germline V gene, CDR1 is SGHAT and CDR2 is FQNNGV. With 5 bases clipped from V and 7 bases from J, the junction kept 11 bases outside the gene matches. The CDR3 loop is CASSPRGAGGNSPLHF. CDR3 bases: TGTGCCAGCAGCCCCCGAGGGGCAGGGGGGAATTCACCCCTCCACTTT.

This chain connects TRBV4-1 to TRBJ1-1; maybe TRBD1 (5 bases). Germline loops: CDR1 MGHRA, CDR2 YSYEKL. V lost 0 bases and J lost 7, with 12 bases in between. The CDR3 runs 14 residues. The CDR3 DNA reads TGCGCCAGCAGCCAAGATCAGGAGGGGCGTGAAGCTTTCTTT. Translation: CASSQDQEGREAFF.

This clone was seen once. This chain joins TRBV4-1 and TRBJ1-1; possibly TRBD1 for D (6 bases). This CDR3 is built from 12 residues. The V and J ends lost 3 bases and 11 bases respectively, with 13 bases between them. From germline, CDR1 is MGHRA and CDR2 YSYEKL. The CDR3 DNA is TGCGCCAGCAGCCAGGAGGACAGCCGGGCTTTCTTT. This translates into CASSQEDSRAFF.